What follows is one T cell receptor (beta chain) and its context. The ends lost 3 bases at V and 1 base at J; junction bases unmatched: 2. This CDR3 comprises 15 residues. Germline V CDR1 and CDR2: KGHSH, LQKENI. These data originate in a study of blood T cell repertoires in COVID-19. The method was immunoSEQ multiplex PCR; TCRdb's version includes in-frame clones alone and lacks a portion of them. The data contain some 40,000 clones, around nine tenths of them seen just once; the ten biggest clones take up about 35%. The sequence was obtained from an older man with active COVID-19. The chain joins TRBV18 to TRBJ1-5, with 8 nucleotides matching TRBD1. Sequences were obtained from peripheral blood. CDR3 sequence: CASSPQGASNQPQHF. The DNA for the CDR3 is TGTGCCAGCTCACCCCAGGGGGCCAGCAATCAGCCCCAGCATTTT.